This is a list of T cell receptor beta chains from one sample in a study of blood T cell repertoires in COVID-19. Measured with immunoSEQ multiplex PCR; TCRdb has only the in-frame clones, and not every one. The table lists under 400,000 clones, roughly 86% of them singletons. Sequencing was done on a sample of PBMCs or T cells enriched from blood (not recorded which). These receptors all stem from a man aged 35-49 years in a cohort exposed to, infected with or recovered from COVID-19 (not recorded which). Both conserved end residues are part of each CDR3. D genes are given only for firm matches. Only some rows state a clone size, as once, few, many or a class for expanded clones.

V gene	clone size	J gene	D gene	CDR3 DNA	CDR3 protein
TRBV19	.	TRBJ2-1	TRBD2	TGTGCCAGTAGTATAGATTTTACTAGCGGCCTCAATGAGCAGTTCTTC	CASSIDFTSGLNEQFF
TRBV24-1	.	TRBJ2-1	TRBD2	TGTGCCACCAGTGATTTTAGCGGGAGTAATGAGCAGTTCTTC	CATSDFSGSNEQFF
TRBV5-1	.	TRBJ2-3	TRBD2	TGCGCCAGCAGTTCGACTAGCGGGATCCCAGATACGCAGTATTTT	CASSSTSGIPDTQYF
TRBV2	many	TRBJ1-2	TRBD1	TGTGCCAGCAATCCACAGGGGAGAGGGGGCTACACCTTC	CASNPQGRGGYTF
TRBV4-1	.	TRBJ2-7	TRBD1	TGCGCCAGCAGCCAAGGTGGGGGACAGGGGGAGTACGAGCAGTACTTC	CASSQGGGQGEYEQYF
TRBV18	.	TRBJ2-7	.	TGTGCCAGCTCACAGGGATTCGCAGGGGGGACTTACGAGCAGTACTTC	CASSQGFAGGTYEQYF
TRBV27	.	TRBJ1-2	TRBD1	TGTGCCAGCAGACCCCTAGCCTCGGGACAGGTGAATGGCTACACCTTC	CASRPLASGQVNGYTF
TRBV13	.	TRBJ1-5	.	TGTGCCAGCAGCTCCACAGGGACCCCGGGACAGCCCCAGCATTTT	CASSSTGTPGQPQHF
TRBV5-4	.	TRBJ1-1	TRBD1	TGTGCCAGCAGCTACACCGGGACAGGGGGGTTTGGTGAAGCTTTCTTT	CASSYTGTGGFGEAFF
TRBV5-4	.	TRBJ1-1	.	TGTGCCAGCAGCTTGGTTGGAGACACTGAAGCTTTCTTT	CASSLVGDTEAFF
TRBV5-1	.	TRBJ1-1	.	TGCGCCAGCAGCTTCGGCAGCGCGGGGAACACTGAAGCTTTCTTT	CASSFGSAGNTEAFF
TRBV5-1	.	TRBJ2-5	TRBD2	TGCGCCAGCAGCTACGGGACTAGCGACCAAGAGACCCAGTACTTC	CASSYGTSDQETQYF
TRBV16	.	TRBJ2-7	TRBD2	TGTGCCAGCAGCCACCATACTAGCGGGAGTGGGGAGCAGTACTTC	CASSHHTSGSGEQYF
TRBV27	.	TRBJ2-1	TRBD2	TGTGCCAGCAGTAATGCGGGAGGGCCCTACAATGAGCAGTTCTTC	CASSNAGGPYNEQFF
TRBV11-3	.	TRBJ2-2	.	TGTGCCAGCAGCTTAGGATGGGGGGAGCCGAACACCGGGGAGCTGTTTTTT	CASSLGWGEPNTGELFF
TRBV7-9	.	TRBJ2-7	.	TGTGCCAGCAGCGATCCGGGTTCCCTCTACGAGCAGTACTTC	CASSDPGSLYEQYF
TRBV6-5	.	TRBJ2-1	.	TGTGCCAGCAGATCGCGACTAAGTGGACACAATGAGCAGTTCTTC	CASRSRLSGHNEQFF
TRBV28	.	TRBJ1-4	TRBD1	TGTGCCAGCAGTCTAGGGACAGCAACTAATGAAAAACTGTTTTTT	CASSLGTATNEKLFF
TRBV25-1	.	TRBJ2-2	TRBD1	TGTGCCAGCAGTAACAGGGGAGCCGGGGAGCTGTTTTTT	CASSNRGAGELFF
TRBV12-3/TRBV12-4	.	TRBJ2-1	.	TGTGCCAGCACCTCGAGCCGCGGTGAGCAGTTCTTC	CASTSSRGEQFF
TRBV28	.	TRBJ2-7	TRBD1	TGTGCCAGCAGTCGGGACAGCTCCTACGAGCAGTACTTC	CASSRDSSYEQYF
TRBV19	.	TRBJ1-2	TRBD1	TGTGCCACCCGGACAGGGTCAACTCCTAACTATGGCTACACCTTC	CATRTGSTPNYGYTF
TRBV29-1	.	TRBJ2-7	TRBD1	TGCAGCGTTCGACAGGGGCTATCTCTCGAGCAGTACTTC	CSVRQGLSLEQYF
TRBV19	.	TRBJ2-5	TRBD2	TGTGCCAGTAGTATTGCGGGGGGAATGACGGAGACCCAGTACTTC	CASSIAGGMTETQYF
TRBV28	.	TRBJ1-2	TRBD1	TGTGCCAGCAGCCGACAGGGGATCTATGGCTACACCTTC	CASSRQGIYGYTF
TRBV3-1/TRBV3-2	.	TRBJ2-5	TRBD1	TGTGCCAGCAGCCAGGGGACAGGGACGATGGTAGGTCGAGAGACCCAGTACTTC	CASSQGTGTMVGRETQYF
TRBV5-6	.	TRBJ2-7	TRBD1	TGTGCCAGCAGCCGAACAGGGGGCCCCTACGAGCAGTACTTC	CASSRTGGPYEQYF
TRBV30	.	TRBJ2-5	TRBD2	TGTGCCTGGAGGCTGTCGGGAGGGCCGGGGGAGACCCAGTACTTC	CAWRLSGGPGETQYF
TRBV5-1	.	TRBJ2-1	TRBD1	TGCGCCAGCGGTAGACAGGGGGCCGACAATGAGCAGTTCTTC	CASGRQGADNEQFF
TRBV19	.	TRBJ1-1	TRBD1	TGTGCCAGTAGTCCACAGGGGGGTACTGAAGCTTTCTTT	CASSPQGGTEAFF
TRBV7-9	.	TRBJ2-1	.	TGTGCCAGCAGCCGACCATCGGGAGTACGGTACAATGAGCAGTTCTTC	CASSRPSGVRYNEQFF
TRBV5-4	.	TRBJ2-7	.	TGTGCCAGCAGCTTGGACGTGAGCGACTACGAGCAGTACTTC	CASSLDVSDYEQYF
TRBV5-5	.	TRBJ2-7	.	TGTGCCAGCAGCTCCGGAGATAGGCAGAGCCGAATTGAGCAGTACTTC	CASSSGDRQSRIEQYF
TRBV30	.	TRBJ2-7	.	TGTGCCGGCAACAAACCGGAGGCCTACGAGCAGTACTTC	CAGNKPEAYEQYF
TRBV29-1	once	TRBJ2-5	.	TGCAGCGTTCGTGTGGAGACCCAGTACTTC	CSVRVETQYF
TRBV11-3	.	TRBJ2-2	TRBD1	TGTGCCAGCAGCTTGGGGCCGGGACAGGGGGGCACCGGGGAGCTGTTTTTT	CASSLGPGQGGTGELFF
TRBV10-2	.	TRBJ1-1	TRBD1	TGCGCCAGCAGTAACAGGGGGGACACTGAAGCTTTCTTT	CASSNRGDTEAFF
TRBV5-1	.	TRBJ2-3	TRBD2	TGCGCCAGCAGCCCCGGACTAGCGGATACGGATACGCAGTATTTT	CASSPGLADTDTQYF
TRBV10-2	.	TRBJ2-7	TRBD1	TGCGCCAGCGGGACAGGTGGTTACGAGCAGTACTTC	CASGTGGYEQYF
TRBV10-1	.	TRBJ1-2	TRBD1	TGCGCCAGCAGTGATTACAGGGACAGGGATGGCTACACCTTC	CASSDYRDRDGYTF
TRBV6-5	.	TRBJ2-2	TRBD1	TGTGCCAGCAGCCTTGACAGGGGGCTAGGGGAGCTGTTTTTT	CASSLDRGLGELFF
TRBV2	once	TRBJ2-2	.	TGTGCCAGCAGCCGGGGGACGAACACCGGGGAGCTGTTTTTT	CASSRGTNTGELFF
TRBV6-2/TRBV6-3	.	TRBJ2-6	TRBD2	TGTGCCAGCAGTTTCACTAGCGGGGCGTCCATATCTGGGGCCAACGTCCTGACTTTC	CASSFTSGASISGANVLTF
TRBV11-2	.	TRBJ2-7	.	TGTGCCAGCAGCTCACACGTGGGAGAGGGTTACGAGCAGTACTTC	CASSSHVGEGYEQYF
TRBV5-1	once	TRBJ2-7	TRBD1	TGCGCCAGCGGACAGGGCTACGAGCAGTACTTC	CASGQGYEQYF
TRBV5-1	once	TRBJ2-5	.	TGCGCCAGCAGCTTGGGCAGGGTAGAGACCCAGTACTTC	CASSLGRVETQYF
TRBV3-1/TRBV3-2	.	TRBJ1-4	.	TGTGCCAGCAGCCACCCAGGGCTTAATGAAAAACTGTTTTTT	CASSHPGLNEKLFF
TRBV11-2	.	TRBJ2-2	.	TGTGCCACCTCCGTATCCACCGGGGAGCTGTTTTTT	CATSVSTGELFF
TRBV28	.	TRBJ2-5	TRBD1	TGTGCCAGCAGTCGCGGACAGGGGAGGGGGGAGACCCAGTACTTC	CASSRGQGRGETQYF
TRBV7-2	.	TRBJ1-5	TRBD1	TGTGCCAGCAGCCCAACAGGGGGCCTCCAGCCCCAGCATTTT	CASSPTGGLQPQHF
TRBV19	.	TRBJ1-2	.	TGTGCCAGTAGTATACAGGTAAAAGCTAACTATGGCTACACCTTC	CASSIQVKANYGYTF
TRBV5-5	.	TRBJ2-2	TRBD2	TGTGCCAGCAGCGACGCGGGACTAGGCAAAAACACCGGGGAGCTGTTTTTT	CASSDAGLGKNTGELFF
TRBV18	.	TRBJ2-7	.	TGTGCCAGCTCACCAGTGGACAGTCTTTCCTACGAGCAGTACTTC	CASSPVDSLSYEQYF
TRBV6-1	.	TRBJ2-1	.	TGTGCCAGCAGTGAACCGCCAGGAATACAGTTCTTC	CASSEPPGIQFF